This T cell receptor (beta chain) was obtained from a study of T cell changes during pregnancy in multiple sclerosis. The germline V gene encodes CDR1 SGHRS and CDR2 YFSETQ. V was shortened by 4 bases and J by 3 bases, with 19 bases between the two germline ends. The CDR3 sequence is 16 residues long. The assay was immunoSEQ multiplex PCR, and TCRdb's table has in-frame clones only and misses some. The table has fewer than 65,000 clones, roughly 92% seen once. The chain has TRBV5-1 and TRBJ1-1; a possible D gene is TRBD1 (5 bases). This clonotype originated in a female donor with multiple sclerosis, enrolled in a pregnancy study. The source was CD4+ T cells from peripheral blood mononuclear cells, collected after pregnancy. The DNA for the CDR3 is TGCGCCAGCAGCCGACAAGGGGCCGAAAGGTACACTGAAGCTTTCTTT. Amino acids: CASSRQGAERYTEAFF.